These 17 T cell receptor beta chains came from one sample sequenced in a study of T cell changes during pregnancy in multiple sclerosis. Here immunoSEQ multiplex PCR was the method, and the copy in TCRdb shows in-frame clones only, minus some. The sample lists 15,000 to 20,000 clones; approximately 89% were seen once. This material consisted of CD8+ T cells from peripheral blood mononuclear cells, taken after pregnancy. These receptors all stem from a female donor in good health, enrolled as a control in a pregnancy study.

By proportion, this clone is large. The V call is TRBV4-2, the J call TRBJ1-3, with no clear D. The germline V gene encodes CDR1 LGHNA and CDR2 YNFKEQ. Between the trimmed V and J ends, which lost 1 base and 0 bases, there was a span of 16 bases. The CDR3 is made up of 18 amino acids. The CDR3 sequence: CASSQGYRSGISGNTIYF. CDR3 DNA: TGTGCCAGCAGCCAAGGGTACAGATCAGGTATCTCTGGAAACACCATATATTTT.

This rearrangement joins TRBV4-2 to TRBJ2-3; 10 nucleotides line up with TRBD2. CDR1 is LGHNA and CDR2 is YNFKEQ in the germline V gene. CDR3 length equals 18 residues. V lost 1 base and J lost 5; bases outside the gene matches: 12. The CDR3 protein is CASSQGPRTSGAVDTQYF. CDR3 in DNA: TGTGCCAGCAGCCAAGGCCCCAGAACTAGCGGGGCTGTAGATACGCAGTATTTT.

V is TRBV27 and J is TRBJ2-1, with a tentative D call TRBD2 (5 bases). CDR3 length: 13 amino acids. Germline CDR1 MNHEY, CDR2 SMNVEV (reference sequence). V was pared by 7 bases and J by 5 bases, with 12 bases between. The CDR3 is CASISGIDNEQFF. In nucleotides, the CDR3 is TGTGCCAGCATTTCGGGGATCGACAATGAGCAGTTCTTC.

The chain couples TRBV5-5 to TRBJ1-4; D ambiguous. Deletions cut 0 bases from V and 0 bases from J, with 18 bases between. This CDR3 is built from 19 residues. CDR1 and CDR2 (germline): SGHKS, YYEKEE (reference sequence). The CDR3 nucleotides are TGTGCCAGCAGCTTGGGGGTTACAGTGGAGGGTTCAACTAATGAAAAACTGTTTTTT. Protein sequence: CASSLGVTVEGSTNEKLFF.

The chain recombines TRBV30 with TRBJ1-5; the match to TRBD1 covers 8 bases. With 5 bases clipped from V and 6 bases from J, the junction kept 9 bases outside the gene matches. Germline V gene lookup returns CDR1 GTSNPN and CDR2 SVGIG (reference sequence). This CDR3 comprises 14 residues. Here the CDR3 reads CAWGKGQGGQPQHF. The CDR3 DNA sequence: TGTGCCTGGGGAAAAGGACAGGGTGGTCAGCCCCAGCATTTT. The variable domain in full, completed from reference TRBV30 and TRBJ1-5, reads SQTIHQWPATLVQPVGSPLSLECTVEGTSNPNLYWYRQAAGRGLQLLFYSVGIGQISSEVPQNLSASRPQDRQFILSSKKLLLSDSGFYLCAWGKGQGGQPQHFGDGTRLSIL.

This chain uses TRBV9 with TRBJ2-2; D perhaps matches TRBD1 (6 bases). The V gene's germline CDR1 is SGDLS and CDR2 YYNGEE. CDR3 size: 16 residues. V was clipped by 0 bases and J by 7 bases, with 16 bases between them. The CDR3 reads CASSVATTGWDGELFF. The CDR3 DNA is TGTGCCAGCAGCGTAGCTACAACAGGGTGGGACGGGGAGCTGTTTTTT.

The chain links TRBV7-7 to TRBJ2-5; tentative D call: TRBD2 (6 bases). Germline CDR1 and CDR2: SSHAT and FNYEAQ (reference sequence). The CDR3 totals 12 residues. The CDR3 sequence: CASGMPGETQYF. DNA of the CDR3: TGTGCTAGCGGCATGCCGGGAGAGACCCAGTACTTC.

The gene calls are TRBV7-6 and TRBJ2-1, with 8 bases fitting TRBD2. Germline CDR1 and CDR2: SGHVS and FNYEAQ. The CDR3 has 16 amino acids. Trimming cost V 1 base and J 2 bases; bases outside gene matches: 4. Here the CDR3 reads CASSLVGGAAYNEQFF. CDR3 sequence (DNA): TGTGCCAGCAGCTTAGTCGGGGGGGCGGCCTACAATGAGCAGTTCTTC. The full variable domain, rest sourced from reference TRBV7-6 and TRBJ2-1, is GAGVSQSPRYKVTKRGQDVALRCDPISGHVSLYWYRQALGQGPEFLTYFNYEAQQDKSGLPNDRFSAERPEGSISTLTIQRTEQRDSAMYRCASSLVGGAAYNEQFFGPGTRLTVL.

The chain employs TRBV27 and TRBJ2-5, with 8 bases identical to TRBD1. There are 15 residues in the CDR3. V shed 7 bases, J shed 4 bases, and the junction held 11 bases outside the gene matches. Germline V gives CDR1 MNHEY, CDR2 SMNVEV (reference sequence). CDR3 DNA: TGTGCCAGCACTCAGAGGACAGGGAGGAGAGAGACCCAGTACTTC. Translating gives CASTQRTGRRETQYF.

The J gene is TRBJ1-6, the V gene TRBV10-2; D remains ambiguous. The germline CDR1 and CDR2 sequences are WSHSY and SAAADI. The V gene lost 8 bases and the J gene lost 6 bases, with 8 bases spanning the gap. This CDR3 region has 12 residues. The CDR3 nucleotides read TGCGCCAGCTCCAGTTCTAATTCACCCCTCCACTTT. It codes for CASSSSNSPLHF.

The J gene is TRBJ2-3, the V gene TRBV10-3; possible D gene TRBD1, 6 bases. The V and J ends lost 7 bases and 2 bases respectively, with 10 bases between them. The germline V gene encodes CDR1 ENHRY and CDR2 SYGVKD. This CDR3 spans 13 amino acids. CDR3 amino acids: CAITRGHTDTQYF. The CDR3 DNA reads TGTGCCATCACGAGGGGACACACAGATACGCAGTATTTT.

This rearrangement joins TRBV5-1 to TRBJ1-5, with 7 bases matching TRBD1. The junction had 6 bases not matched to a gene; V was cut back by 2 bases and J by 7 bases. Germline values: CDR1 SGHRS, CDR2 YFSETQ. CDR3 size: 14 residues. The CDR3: CASSLGQGDQPQHF. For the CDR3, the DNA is TGCGCCAGCAGCTTAGGGCAGGGGGACCAGCCCCAGCATTTT.

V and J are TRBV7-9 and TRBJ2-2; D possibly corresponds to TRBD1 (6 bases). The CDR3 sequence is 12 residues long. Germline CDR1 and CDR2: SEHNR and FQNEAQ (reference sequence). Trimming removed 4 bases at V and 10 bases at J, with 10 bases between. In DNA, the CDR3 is TGTGCCAGCAGCTCATGGGGACAGGAGCTGTTTTTT. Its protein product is CASSSWGQELFF.

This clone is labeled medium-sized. The CDR3 DNA sequence: TGTGCCAGCAGTGACTCTAGCGGCTCCTACAATGAGCAGTTCTTC. Residues: CASSDSSGSYNEQFF. The chain uses TRBV6-4 and TRBJ2-1; weak D call: TRBD2 (6 bases). This CDR3 contains 15 residues. CDR1 and CDR2 (germline): MRHNA, SNTAGT. Trimming pared 0 bases from V and 0 bases from J, leaving 6 bases between.

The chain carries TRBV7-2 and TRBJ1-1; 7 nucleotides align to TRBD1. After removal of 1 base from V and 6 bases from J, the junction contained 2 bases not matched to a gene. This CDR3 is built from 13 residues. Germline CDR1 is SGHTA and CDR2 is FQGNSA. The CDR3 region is CASSLGTGPEAFF. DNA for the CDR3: TGTGCCAGCAGCTTAGGGACAGGCCCTGAAGCTTTCTTT.

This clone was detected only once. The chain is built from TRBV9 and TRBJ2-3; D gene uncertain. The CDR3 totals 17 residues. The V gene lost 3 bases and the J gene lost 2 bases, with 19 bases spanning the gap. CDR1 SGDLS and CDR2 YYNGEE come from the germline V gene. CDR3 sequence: CASSESSAVRDTDTQYF. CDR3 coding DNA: TGTGCCAGCAGCGAGTCCTCCGCTGTTCGAGACACAGATACGCAGTATTTT.

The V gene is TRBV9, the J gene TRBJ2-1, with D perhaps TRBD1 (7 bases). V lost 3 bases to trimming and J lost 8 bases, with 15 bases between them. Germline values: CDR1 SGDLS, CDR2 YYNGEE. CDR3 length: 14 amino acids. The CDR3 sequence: CASSARGDPDEQFF. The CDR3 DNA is TGTGCCAGCAGCGCCAGGGGGGACCCGGATGAGCAGTTCTTC.